A single sample is the source of the 2 T cell receptor beta chains below, sequenced in a study of sequential checkpoint blockade in melanoma. Sequenced by immunoSEQ multiplex PCR; TCRdb stores in-frame clones only, minus some. The profile shows a few thousand clones, around 70% of them singletons. Described treatment: randomized to nivolumab then ipilimumab (arm A) or the reverse (arm B). The sequencing used CD8+ T cells sorted from blood (inferred from file names), collected from a patient given nivolumab and ipilimumab in sequence. Every receptor here comes from a human donor with melanoma.

This sequence joins TRBV9 and TRBJ1-3, with 7 bases matching TRBD1. CDR1 and CDR2 from the germline V gene are SGDLS and YYNGEE. The J segment lost 4 bases and the V segment lost 4 bases, leaving 5 bases of the junction unmatched. CDR3 size: 14 residues. CDR3 sequence (DNA): TGTGCCAGCAGCACCGGGACAGCGGGAAACACCATATATTTT. Translation gives CASSTGTAGNTIYF.

The chain recombines TRBV27 with TRBJ2-7, with 7 bases identical to TRBD2. CDR3 length equals 14 residues. After removal of 2 bases from V and 4 bases from J, the junction contained 5 bases not matched to a gene. Germline V lookup: CDR1 MNHEY, CDR2 SMNVEV (reference sequence). CDR3 bases: TGTGCCAGCAGTTTAGCGGGAGTCGTGTACGAGCAGTACTTC. Protein: CASSLAGVVYEQYF.